This TCR beta chain is drawn from a study of blood T cell repertoires in COVID-19 (dated by TCRdb to the early 2020s). Describing the broader study: Samples from collaborators originated in the United States, Italy and Spain and spanned both the acute and convalescent phases of COVID-19. Subjects who had been exposed to COVID-19, were actively infected with it, or had recovered from it provided the deeply sampled blood TCRbeta repertoires that made up the dataset. The prospective study material was composed of cDNA or gDNA derived from T cells, B-cell-depleted T cells, or PBMCs. The sample metadata nearly always contained a de-identified subject ID, COVID-19 status, age in years and sex. The repertoires were released in a freely available public database meant as a resource for research on the immune response to SARS-CoV-2. Samples were obtained from the ongoing ImmuneRACE study (first 160 participants) and from 1,200 or so subjects provided by 6 global collaborators. Where HLA class I and class II types were available, the types were taken from metadata supplied by the sample provider, not from assay-based typing. General conclusions and limits of the study: How much clinical and demographic metadata was included differed by source and by participant, and the metadata was provided uncurated.

CDR1 and CDR2 are read off the germline V gene as SQVTM and ANQGSEA. The CDR3 runs 10 amino acids, cysteine and phenylalanine included. The read is trimmed to its CDR3 DNA, 30 bases read in frame from base 1. V is reduced by 6 bases and J by 4 bases, leaving a spacing of 6 bases between them. On this clone: Its cognate antigen has yet to be identified. The input lacks base qualities; no much larger clone sits a single base away.

Whole blood was collected in K2EDTA tubes by collaborating institutions according to the institutions' own protocols. For TCRbeta analysis, collaborator samples were shipped as frozen whole blood, as isolated PBMCs, or as DNA extracted from either sample type. TCRbeta CDR3 regions were amplified from genomic DNA using the immunoSEQ Assay, a bias-controlled multiplex PCR. The authors processed their data as follows. Within the assay, amplification of reference gene primers was used to estimate how many nucleated cells each sample contained. To quantify the absolute abundance of each unique TCRbeta CDR3 rearrangement, sequence reads were collapsed and filtered. Productive Simpson clonality was computed per sample as the square root of Simpson's diversity index over productive rearrangements. TCRdb re-hosts the immuneACCESS table, in-frame sequences only. Its copies lack some clones; in the studies checked, an unresolved V gene accounts for under half of them, and the cause for the rest is not known. That table is the source of V, J and clone size, and D and trimming were worked out from the DNA. The sample profile shows 250,000 to 300,000 clones; around 86% of them were found once. Jointly, the top ten make up 3.6% of the sample.

The receptor's source is a man between 18 and 29 years old with active or convalescent COVID-19. The chain joins TRBV29-1 to TRBJ1-2; the D gene is unclear. Sequencing was carried out using peripheral blood. The bases are TGCAGCGTACGAGGCTATGGCTACACCTTC. This gives the protein CSVRGYGYTF.